These 14 T cell receptor beta chains share one sample of origin, sequenced in a study of cytomegalovirus exposure and HLA in healthy donors. The PCR ran on 60 Vbeta and 13 Jbeta primers. Sequencing used immunoSEQ multiplex PCR; TCRdb keeps in-frame clones, though not all of them. The sample lists more than 130,000 clones; roughly 83% were seen once. The sample was PBMCs. The origin of the receptors is a man aged 35 to 55 in good health and CMV-seropositive.

This clone was observed a few times. The gene calls are TRBV9 and TRBJ2-5; 14 bases agree with TRBD2. V gave up 3 bases and J gave up 4 bases; unmatched junction bases: 8. This CDR3 has 17 amino acids. The V gene's germline CDR1 is SGDLS and CDR2 YYNGEE. CDR3 bases: TGTGCCAGCAGCGAGAAAGGACTAGCGGGGGGCCGAGAGACCCAGTACTTC. Its protein product is CASSEKGLAGGRETQYF.

The genes are TRBV11-2 and TRBJ2-3, with 7 positions matching TRBD1. CDR1 is SGHAT, CDR2 FQNNGV, per germline. Trimming removed 2 bases from V and 2 bases from J; junction bases left unmatched: 10. CDR3 size: 17 residues. The DNA for the CDR3 is TGTGCCAGCAGCTTAACCCTGCTGGGACAGATCACAGATACGCAGTATTTT. This codes for CASSLTLLGQITDTQYF.

This rearrangement joins TRBV7-3 to TRBJ2-7, with 7 bases matching TRBD2. The V segment lost 3 bases and the J segment 5 bases; nucleotides outside the gene matches: 4. Germline CDR1 SGHTA, CDR2 FQGTGA. The CDR3 consists of 13 residues. The CDR3 DNA is TGTGCCAGCAGCTTGGGGGGGAGGGACGAGCAGTACTTC. Its protein is CASSLGGRDEQYF.

The rearrangement uses TRBV14 and TRBJ1-3; tentative D call: TRBD1 (6 bases). The germline gives CDR1 SGHDN, CDR2 FVKESK. Trimming took off 1 base at V and 15 bases at J, with 16 bases between the two ends. The CDR3 contains 13 residues. This CDR3 is CASSQGFRQVQYF. The CDR3 DNA reads as TGTGCCAGCAGCCAAGGTTTTAGACAGGTCCAATATTTT.

The chain joins TRBV7-2 to TRBJ2-1; the D gene is possibly TRBD1 (5 bases). V gave up 5 bases and J gave up 2 bases, with 10 bases separating them. The CDR3 runs 14 residues. The germline V gene has CDR1 SGHTA and CDR2 FQGNSA. The DNA of the CDR3 is TGTGCCAGCAGCCCAGGGTCGACCTACAATGAGCAGTTCTTC. It specifies CASSPGSTYNEQFF.

CDR3 nucleotides: TGCGCCAGCAGCCGACAGGTAGCCTCCTACGAGCAGTACTTC. Residues: CASSRQVASYEQYF. V and J are TRBV10-1 and TRBJ2-7; D may be TRBD1 (6 bases). The CDR3 spans 14 residues. V was shortened by 6 bases and J by 0 bases, with 12 bases between the two germline ends. CDR1 is WNHNN and CDR2 is SYGVQD in the germline V gene (reference sequence).

V and J are TRBV5-6 and TRBJ1-2; D is perhaps TRBD1 (5 bases). The CDR3 is made up of 14 amino acids. V lost 0 bases and J lost 7, with 13 bases in between. Germline values: CDR1 SGHDT, CDR2 YYEEEE. The CDR3 protein is CASSLAGLIGGYTF. CDR3 in DNA: TGTGCCAGCAGCTTGGCAGGGTTGATCGGTGGCTACACCTTC.

The CDR3 reads CASNVGGQATDTQYF. CDR3 sequence (DNA): TGTGCCAGCAACGTAGGAGGGCAGGCCACAGATACGCAGTATTTT. The gene calls are TRBV5-4 and TRBJ2-3, with D possibly matching TRBD2 (6 bases). This CDR3 spans 15 amino acids. The germline gives CDR1 SGHNT, CDR2 YYREEE (reference sequence). Trimming shortened V by 6 bases and J by 2 bases, and 16 bases separated the two germline ends.

This rearrangement joins TRBV7-9 to TRBJ1-2; TRBD1 aligns across 10 bases. The CDR3 loop spans 13 amino acids. With 4 bases clipped from V and 6 bases from J, the junction kept 2 bases outside the gene matches. The germline V gene has CDR1 SEHNR and CDR2 FQNEAQ (reference sequence). CDR3 nucleotide sequence: TGTGCCAGCAGCTCGACAGGGGGCCATGGCTACACCTTC. Translating gives CASSSTGGHGYTF. Full variable domain (rest looked up from reference TRBV7-9 and TRBJ1-2): DTGVSQNPRHKITKRGQNVTFRCDPISEHNRLYWYRQTLGQGPEFLTYFQNEAQLEKSRLLSDRFSAERPKGSFSTLEIQRTEQGDSAMYLCASSSTGGHGYTFGSGTRLTVV.

The chain links TRBV7-2 to TRBJ1-1; a possible D gene is TRBD1 (5 bases). In germline, CDR1 is SGHTA, CDR2 FQGNSA. There are 16 residues in the CDR3. With 4 bases removed from V and 2 bases from J, the gap between germline ends came to 17 bases. The CDR3 nucleotides read TGTGCCAGCAGCTCCCCAGGGCTACTCGTCAACACTGAAGCTTTCTTT. Translation gives CASSSPGLLVNTEAFF.

This chain joins TRBV30 and TRBJ1-5, with no clear D. Germline CDR1 and CDR2: GTSNPN and SVGIG (reference sequence). The CDR3 sequence is 13 residues long. V lost 1 base to trimming and J lost 5 bases, with 9 bases between them. This chain's CDR3 is CAWSGGVDQPQHF. The CDR3 DNA is TGTGCCTGGAGTGGCGGGGTGGATCAGCCCCAGCATTTT. The complete variable domain, with remaining parts taken from reference TRBV30 and TRBJ1-5, reads SQTIHQWPATLVQPVGSPLSLECTVEGTSNPNLYWYRQAAGRGLQLLFYSVGIGQISSEVPQNLSASRPQDRQFILSSKKLLLSDSGFYLCAWSGGVDQPQHFGDGTRLSIL.

V usage is TRBV30 and J usage is TRBJ1-4; 7 nucleotides match TRBD1. The V gene's germline CDR1 is GTSNPN and CDR2 SVGIG (reference sequence). CDR3 length: 16 amino acids. With V trimmed by 2 bases and J by 8 bases, 14 bases remained unmatched. CDR3 loop: CAWSLHTGARSEKLFF. CDR3 sequence (DNA): TGTGCCTGGAGTCTCCATACAGGGGCGCGGAGCGAAAAACTGTTTTTT.

Concerning this clone: The junction and the germline gene differ at one end; a read error may be behind it. The genes are TRBV7-9 and TRBJ2-5; 12 bases fit TRBD2. CDR3 size: 15 residues. Germline V gene lookup returns CDR1 SEHNR and CDR2 FQNEAQ (reference sequence). The CDR3 sequence: CSSSVTSGSLETQYF. The CDR3 nucleotides are TGTTCCAGCAGCGTGACTAGCGGGAGTCTTGAGACCCAGTACTTC.

The chain employs TRBV27 and TRBJ1-2; maybe TRBD1 (5 bases). CDR3 length: 13 residues. The V gene lost 1 base and the J gene lost 6 bases, with 9 bases spanning the gap. Looked up from germline, CDR1 is MNHEY and CDR2 is SMNVEV (reference sequence). The CDR3 reads CASSLWGLDGYTF. CDR3 sequence (DNA): TGTGCCAGCAGTTTATGGGGACTCGATGGCTACACCTTC.